This T cell receptor beta chain was sequenced during a study of early T cells in non-severe SARS-CoV-2 infection. Overall study: Sequenced material consisted of bulk RNA (from unsorted whole blood), and chains were unpaired. Points from the study as a whole: Database matching using VDJdb favored anti-spike CD8 responses, with private and CD4 specificities left missing.

Individual cDNA molecules each received unique molecular identifiers attached to them. TCRdb redid the calling of the 5' RACE reads with MiXCR, one entry per CDR3 protein. This sample has 42,000 or so distinct CDR3 sequences, with approximately 5.9% found just once. The CDR3 extends over 16 amino acids. CDR1 and CDR2 (germline): SNHLY, FYNNEI. With V trimmed by 1 base and J by 3 bases, 5 bases remained unmatched. This clonotype was detected many times. What it binds is not known. The TCR comes from an adult who was a healthcare worker with PCR-confirmed SARS-CoV-2 infection or an uninfected control (not recorded which). The chain couples TRBV2 to TRBJ2-1; TRBD1 aligns across 8 bases. Sample: whole blood, taken at baseline. The CDR3 nucleotides read TGTGCCAGCAGTGAAGAGGACAGGGTTGGCTACAATGAGCAGTTCTTC. Encoded protein: CASSEEDRVGYNEQFF.